This T cell receptor beta chain was observed in a study of T cell responses to AZD1222 COVID-19 vaccine. With regard to this clone: Its antigen is undetermined.

Broader study findings: In the spike-specific TCR repertoire, nearly half reportedly target unmutated variant regions. Spike-specific TCR breadth and depth grew following two AZD1222 doses. It should be noted that donors were predominantly white British and more often female, and clonal diversity was possibly underestimated.

Assay: immunoSEQ multiplex PCR; the TCRdb copy retains only in-frame clones and omits some. The sample lists about 100,000 clones, about 86% occurring once. The starting material was peripheral blood, obtained on day 0 of AZD1222 vaccination. This sequence was found in an adult in good health.

The CDR3 reads CAISAYGRDNQPQHF. The CDR3 region has the DNA TGTGCCATCAGTGCGTATGGGAGGGACAATCAGCCCCAGCATTTT. This chain uses TRBV10-3 with TRBJ1-5; D gene ambiguous. This CDR3 region has 15 residues. Trimming stripped 4 bases from V and 3 bases from J, with 13 bases between. Germline assignment: CDR1 ENHRY and CDR2 SYGVKD.